This record looks at one T cell receptor beta chain sequence and its context. The data are from a study of blood T cell repertoires in COVID-19. Study background: Acute and convalescent COVID-19 samples came from the United States, Italy and Spain. PBMCs, B-cell-depleted T cells, or T cells provided the cDNA or gDNA that made up the material.

Germline V gene lookup returns CDR1 GTSNPN and CDR2 SVGIG (reference sequence). This CDR3 has 12 amino acids. V gave up 1 base and J gave up 8 bases, with 8 bases separating them. Per the original data handling: It was from reference gene primer amplification that nucleated cell counts were estimated. Clones were read by immunoSEQ multiplex PCR, and TCRdb kept only the in-frame ones, dropping some. V, J and clone size reflect that table, while D and trimming were determined from the DNA. The repertoire holds around 39,000 clones, with 80% to 90% as singletons. The sequence derives from a man aged 35 to 55 with active COVID-19. The sample comprised peripheral blood. J is TRBJ1-4 and V is TRBV30; unclear D gene. The CDR3 region has the DNA TGTGCCTGGAGTGGCGGGAGGGAAAAACTGTTTTTT. This gives the protein CAWSGGREKLFF. Full variable domain (remainder filled in from reference TRBV30 and TRBJ1-4): SQTIHQWPATLVQPVGSPLSLECTVEGTSNPNLYWYRQAAGRGLQLLFYSVGIGQISSEVPQNLSASRPQDRQFILSSKKLLLSDSGFYLCAWSGGREKLFFGSGTQLSVL.